This T cell receptor beta chain was profiled in a study of blood T cell repertoires in COVID-19. Study context: The cDNA or gDNA used as material had been derived from T cells, B-cell-depleted T cells, or PBMCs.

Germline CDR1 is SGDLS and CDR2 is YYNGEE. V was pared by 2 bases and J by 7 bases, with 6 bases of the junction left unmatched. The CDR3 is made up of 16 amino acids. Enrolled through a virtual design, the participants were between roughly 18 and 100 years of age and came from approximately 25 US areas. Two negative PCRs, clearance, or symptom resolution had been documented for recovered Cohort 3 donors. Under the authors' procedure: Reference gene primers were amplified, and this amplification served to estimate nucleated cell counts. Libraries were prepared by immunoSEQ multiplex PCR; TCRdb keeps only in-frame clonotypes and omits some of them. V, J and clone size reflect that table, while D and trimming were determined from the DNA. The repertoire holds a few hundred thousand clones, with about 85% as singletons.

This sequence originates from a woman aged 55-69 years who had recovered from COVID-19. The chain has TRBV9 and TRBJ2-1; 13 bases line up with TRBD2. The sample was PBMCs or T cells enriched from blood (not recorded which). The CDR3, as DNA: TGTGCCAGCAGCGTGCCTCGACTAGCGGGGGGTAATGAGCAGTTCTTC. It specifies CASSVPRLAGGNEQFF.